This T cell receptor beta chain was retrieved from a study of Graves' ophthalmopathy and Graves' hyperthyroidism. RNA transcripts yielded amplified TCR beta CDR3 regions. A first-round RT-PCR used HTBI primers, followed by a second-round multiplex PCR. TCRdb fed the multiplex PCR reads into MiXCR, producing one record per CDR3 protein. Altogether 560,000 or so distinct CDR3 sequences are present, about 35% being singletons, with the ten largest covering approximately 4.1%. In its sample, this clonotype was seen many times. The CDR3 has 17 residues. The germline V gene encodes CDR1 DFQATT and CDR2 SNEGSKA (reference sequence). V trimming: 6 bases; J trimming: 5 bases; junction bases outside the gene matches: 14.

The specimen sequenced was peripheral blood or thyroid tissue (not recorded which). This TCR derives from an adult man with Graves' hyperthyroidism. This chain joins TRBV20-1 and TRBJ1-6; 9 bases are a match to TRBD1. CDR3 sequence (DNA): TGCAGTGCGGGGGGGGGGACAGGGTACGCTGATAATTCACCCCTCCACTTT. Translated, it gives CSAGGGTGYADNSPLHF.